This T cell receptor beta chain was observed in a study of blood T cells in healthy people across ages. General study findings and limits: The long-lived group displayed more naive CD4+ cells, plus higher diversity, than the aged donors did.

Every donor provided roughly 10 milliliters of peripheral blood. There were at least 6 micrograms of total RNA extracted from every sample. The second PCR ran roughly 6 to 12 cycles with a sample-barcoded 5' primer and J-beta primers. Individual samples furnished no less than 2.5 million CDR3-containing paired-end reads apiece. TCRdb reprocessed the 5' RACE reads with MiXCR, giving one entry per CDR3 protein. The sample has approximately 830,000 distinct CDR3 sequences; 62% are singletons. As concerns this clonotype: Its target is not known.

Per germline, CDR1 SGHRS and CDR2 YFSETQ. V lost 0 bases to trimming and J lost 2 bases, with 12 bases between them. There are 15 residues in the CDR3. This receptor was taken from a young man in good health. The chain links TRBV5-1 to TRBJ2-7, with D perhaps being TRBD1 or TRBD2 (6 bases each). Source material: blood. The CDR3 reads CASSLATGAAYEQYF. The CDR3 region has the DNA TGCGCCAGCAGCTTGGCCACGGGGGCCGCCTACGAGCAGTACTTC.